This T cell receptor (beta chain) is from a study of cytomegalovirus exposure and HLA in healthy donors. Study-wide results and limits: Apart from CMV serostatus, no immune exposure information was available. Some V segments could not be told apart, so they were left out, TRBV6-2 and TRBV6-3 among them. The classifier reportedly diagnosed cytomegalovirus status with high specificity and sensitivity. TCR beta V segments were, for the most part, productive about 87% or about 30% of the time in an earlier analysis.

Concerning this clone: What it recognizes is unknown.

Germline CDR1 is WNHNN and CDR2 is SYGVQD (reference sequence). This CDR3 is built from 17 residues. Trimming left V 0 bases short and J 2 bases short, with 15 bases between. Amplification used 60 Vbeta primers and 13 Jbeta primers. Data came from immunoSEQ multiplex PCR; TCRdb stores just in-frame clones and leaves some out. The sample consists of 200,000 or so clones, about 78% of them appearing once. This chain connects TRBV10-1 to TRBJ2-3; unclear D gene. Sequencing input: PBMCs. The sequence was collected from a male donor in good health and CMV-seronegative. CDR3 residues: CASSESTTSLPTDTQYF. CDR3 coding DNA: TGCGCCAGCAGTGAGTCGACAACTTCTCTGCCCACAGATACGCAGTATTTT.